The 9 T cell receptor beta chains given below trace back to one sample, sequenced in a study of cytomegalovirus exposure and HLA in healthy donors. Repertoires were generated with immunoSEQ multiplex PCR, while TCRdb's copy carries only in-frame clones and drops some. The sample has around 60,000 clones, 90% to 95% seen once. The sequencing sample was made of PBMCs. The source is a woman aged 18 to 35 in good health and CMV-seronegative.

This chain links TRBV5-6 with TRBJ2-1, with 10 bases that match TRBD1. J lost 4 bases, V lost 3 bases, and 10 bases had no gene match. The length of the CDR3 is 17 residues. CDR1 and CDR2 (germline): SGHDT, YYEEEE. The CDR3 region is CASSYRRGQGLYNEQFF. The CDR3 bases are TGTGCCAGCAGCTATAGGCGGGGACAGGGGCTATACAATGAGCAGTTCTTC.

The V and J genes are TRBV5-8 and TRBJ1-4; 8 bases match TRBD1. The germline V gene has CDR1 SGHTS and CDR2 YDEGEE. The J segment lost 8 bases and the V segment lost 5 bases, leaving 5 bases of the junction unmatched. The CDR3 totals 13 residues. CDR3 residues: CASSSGGREKLFF. CDR3 nucleotides: TGTGCCAGCAGTTCAGGGGGCCGGGAAAAACTGTTTTTT.

V and J are TRBV6-6 and TRBJ1-2; D remains ambiguous. Trimming shortened V by 8 bases and J by 4 bases, and 14 bases separated the two germline ends. This CDR3 is 13 amino acids long. CDR1 is MNHNY, CDR2 SVGAGI, per germline (reference sequence). The CDR3 DNA sequence: TGTGCCAGCTCCCTACAGCTTTCCTATGGCTACACCTTC. Amino acids: CASSLQLSYGYTF.

About this clone: The junction does not match germline at one end; this may be a read error. CDR3 sequence reads: CASRGQWAEAFF. CDR3 nucleotides: TGTGCTAGTAGGGGCCAGTGGGCTGAAGCTTTCTTT. The rearrangement uses TRBV19 and TRBJ1-1; TRBD1 might be the D (5 bases). CDR3 size: 12 residues. Germline loops: CDR1 LNHDA, CDR2 SQIVND (reference sequence). Drawing the rest from reference TRBV19 and TRBJ1-1, the complete variable domain is DGGITQSPKYLFRKEGQNVTLSCEQNLNHDAMYWYRQDPGQGLRLIYYSQIVNDFQKGDIAEGYSVSREKKESFPLTVTSAQKNPTAFYLCASRGQWAEAFFGQGTRLTVV.

The chain joins TRBV4-1 to TRBJ1-2; 11 bases match TRBD1. The germline gives CDR1 MGHRA, CDR2 YSYEKL. The CDR3 loop spans 19 amino acids. The V and J ends lost 0 bases and 7 bases, in that order; junction bases with no gene match: 16. CDR3 nucleotide sequence: TGCGCCAGCAGCCAAGAAGGGACAGGGGGAACGTTCACGTCGGGTGGCTACACCTTC. This gives the protein CASSQEGTGGTFTSGGYTF.

J is TRBJ2-7 and V is TRBV4-3; 8 bases are a match to TRBD2. Germline CDR1 reads LGHNA; CDR2 reads YSLEER. This CDR3 contains 15 residues. The trim removed 3 bases at V and 9 bases at J, leaving 13 bases unmatched. CDR3 amino acids: CASSHLLAEGDLQYF. CDR3 DNA sequence: TGCGCCAGCAGCCATTTACTAGCGGAGGGTGACTTGCAGTACTTC.

The rearrangement links TRBV5-8 to TRBJ2-5, with D possibly matching TRBD1 (6 bases). The CDR3 is 18 amino acids. Germline-derived CDR1 and CDR2 are SGHTS and YDEGEE. The germline V and J ends were trimmed by 4 bases and 2 bases, with 24 bases remaining between them. Here the CDR3 DNA reads TGTGCCAGCAGCCTCCGGGACACAGGGAGCGTGGGACAAGAGACCCAGTACTTC. It yields the protein CASSLRDTGSVGQETQYF.

CDR3 protein: CASSQDPGQGSNEQFF. For the CDR3, the DNA is TGCGCCAGCAGCCAAGATCCGGGACAGGGTTCGAATGAGCAGTTCTTC. The chain combines TRBV4-1 with TRBJ2-1, with TRBD1 matching 9 bases. Per germline, CDR1 MGHRA and CDR2 YSYEKL. V lost 0 bases to trimming and J lost 7 bases; unmatched junction nucleotides: 7. The CDR3 is 16 amino acids.

The J gene is TRBJ1-2, the V gene TRBV19; tentatively, D is TRBD1 (6 bases). Germline-derived CDR1 and CDR2 are LNHDA and SQIVND (reference sequence). CDR3 length: 13 amino acids. Trimming took off 5 bases at V and 5 bases at J, with 12 bases between the two ends. The CDR3 is CASSPDRRYGYTF. CDR3 nucleotide sequence: TGTGCCAGTAGTCCTGACAGGCGGTATGGCTACACCTTC.